This entry lists 30 T cell receptor beta chains sequenced from one sample in a study of CD8+CD57+ T cells in acquired aplastic anemia. Using genomic DNA as the template, TCR beta VDJ and CDR3 profiling was carried out. MiXCR, run by TCRdb on the reads, gives a single entry per CDR3 protein. The table records over 200,000 distinct CDR3 sequences, roughly 57% of them present only once. Sequencing used sorted CD4+, CD8+, or CD8+CD57+ T cells (not recorded which) from PBMCs. These receptors originate from a human donor in good health.

In this sample, this clonotype turned up many times. This sequence joins TRBV5-8 and TRBJ2-5, with TRBD2 matching 10 bases. The V segment lost 6 bases and the J segment 1 base; nucleotides outside the gene matches: 9. Germline values: CDR1 SGHTS, CDR2 YDEGEE. The CDR3 extends over 16 amino acids. The CDR3 is CASTFSSGRTQETQYF. The CDR3 DNA is TGTGCCAGCACCTTCTCTAGCGGGAGAACCCAAGAGACCCAGTACTTC.

This chain links TRBV5-1 with TRBJ1-1, with D possibly being TRBD1 (5 bases). Trimming stripped 4 bases from V and 0 bases from J, with 10 bases between. Per germline, CDR1 SGHRS and CDR2 YFSETQ. The length of the CDR3 is 14 residues. CDR3 DNA sequence: TGCGCCAGCAGCATGGGACGGCTGAACACTGAAGCTTTCTTT. This translates into CASSMGRLNTEAFF.

This chain connects TRBV7-3 to TRBJ2-7; either TRBD1 or TRBD2 may supply D (5 bases each). The germline V and J ends were trimmed by 4 bases and 5 bases, with 18 bases remaining between them. Germline values: CDR1 SGHTA, CDR2 FQGTGA. The CDR3 is 15 residues long. The CDR3 DNA reads TGTGCCAGCAGCTCCCTGGGAGACAGCTTACACGAGCAGTACTTC. Its protein is CASSSLGDSLHEQYF.

The rearrangement joins TRBV4-3 to TRBJ2-2; TRBD2 might be the D (5 bases). V lost 1 base and J lost 10, with 10 bases in between. There are 13 residues in the CDR3. The germline CDR1 and CDR2 sequences are LGHNA and YSLEER. The CDR3 sequence: CASSQGRHSELFF. In DNA, the CDR3 is TGCGCCAGCAGCCAAGGGAGGCACTCGGAGCTGTTTTTT.

The chain joins TRBV7-8 to TRBJ1-5; D is ambiguous. This CDR3 comprises 13 residues. Looked up from germline, CDR1 is SGHVS and CDR2 is FQNEAQ. V lost 2 bases to trimming and J lost 3 bases, with 5 bases between them. CDR3 in DNA: TGTGCCAGCAGCTTATACACCAATCAGCCCCAGCATTTT. Its protein is CASSLYTNQPQHF.

This clonotype has a count of ten or more. The genes are TRBV6-2 or TRBV6-3 and TRBJ2-7, with 15 bases matching TRBD2. J gave up 2 bases and V 6 bases, and 5 bases lay outside the gene matches. This CDR3 has 16 residues. Germline loops: CDR1 MNHEY, CDR2 SVGEGT. CDR3 region: CASSLGLAGGPYEQYF. The CDR3 DNA sequence: TGTGCCAGCAGCCTCGGACTAGCGGGAGGGCCCTACGAGCAGTACTTC.

This clonotype occurred many times. The chain is built from TRBV4-3 and TRBJ2-1, with D unresolved. V was pared by 4 bases and J by 6 bases, with 10 bases between. CDR1 LGHNA and CDR2 YSLEER come from the germline V gene. This CDR3 has 13 amino acids. CDR3 nucleotides: TGCGCCAGCAGCCCGGGCCAACGCAATGAGCAGTTCTTC. It encodes CASSPGQRNEQFF.

This chain joins TRBV7-9 and TRBJ2-7; the D is unclear. Germline CDR1 reads SEHNR; CDR2 reads FQNEAQ (reference sequence). V lost 1 base to trimming and J lost 6 bases, with 10 bases between them. The CDR3 length is 13 residues. The CDR3 bases are TGTGCCAGCAGCTTAGGACCAGGACGCGAGCAGTACTTC. It yields the protein CASSLGPGREQYF. The variable domain in full, with the rest retrieved from reference TRBV7-9 and TRBJ2-7, is DTGVSQNPRHKITKRGQNVTFRCDPISEHNRLYWYRQTLGQGPEFLTYFQNEAQLEKSRLLSDRFSAERPKGSFSTLEIQRTEQGDSAMYLCASSLGPGREQYFGPGTRLTVT.

The chain joins TRBV7-2 to TRBJ2-7; TRBD1 might be the D (6 bases). Trimming took off 4 bases at V and 2 bases at J, with 12 bases between the two ends. Germline loops: CDR1 SGHTA, CDR2 FQGNSA. The CDR3 is 14 residues long. The CDR3 DNA sequence: TGTGCCAGCAGCTACCAGACAGGTCCCTACGAGCAGTACTTC. Translation: CASSYQTGPYEQYF.

Ten or more counts support this clonotype. The chain links TRBV5-1 to TRBJ2-3; 8 bases are shared with TRBD2. After removal of 0 bases from V and 0 bases from J, the junction contained 12 bases not matched to a gene. Germline CDR1 and CDR2: SGHRS and YFSETQ. The CDR3 extends over 19 amino acids. For the CDR3, the DNA is TGCGCCAGCAGCTTGGGGGGTCTTCTCCCTAGCGGGAGCACAGATACGCAGTATTTT. The encoded protein is CASSLGGLLPSGSTDTQYF.

The J gene is TRBJ2-1, the V gene TRBV29-1, with D perhaps matching TRBD1 (6 bases). In germline, CDR1 is SQVTM, CDR2 ANQGSEA. V gave up 8 bases and J gave up 5 bases, with 13 bases separating them. The CDR3 sequence is 12 residues long. The CDR3: CSLGRGNNEQFF. For the CDR3, the DNA is TGCAGCTTAGGTAGGGGGAACAATGAGCAGTTCTTC.

This clonotype was seen a handful of times. The DNA of the CDR3 is TGCGCCAGCAGCCAAGATGAGCAGGGGGCTGACGGGGAGCTGTTTTTT. Protein: CASSQDEQGADGELFF. The chain links TRBV4-3 to TRBJ2-2; 8 bases are shared with TRBD1. The CDR3 has 16 amino acids. Germline V gives CDR1 LGHNA, CDR2 YSLEER. Trimming took 0 bases from V and 7 from J; bases not matched to a gene: 7.

There are many counts of this clonotype. The rearrangement joins TRBV6-4 to TRBJ2-2, with 7 bases that match TRBD2. Germline V gives CDR1 MRHNA, CDR2 SNTAGT. The CDR3 extends over 16 amino acids. The V gene end was trimmed by 6 bases and the J gene end by 4 bases; junction bases not matched to a gene: 11. The CDR3, as DNA: TGTGCCAGCAGCATCTCGACGGGGGGAGTCACCGGGGAGCTGTTTTTT. The encoded protein is CASSISTGGVTGELFF.

The chain carries TRBV10-2 and TRBJ2-7, with 11 nucleotides matching TRBD1. The germline V gene encodes CDR1 WSHSY and CDR2 SAAADI. V lost 4 bases and J lost 3; bases outside the gene matches: 5. This CDR3 has 15 residues. In DNA form, the CDR3 reads TGCGCCAGCAGTGGGCGGACAGGGGGCATCTACGAGCAGTACTTC. It encodes CASSGRTGGIYEQYF.

This sequence joins TRBV20-1 and TRBJ1-2, with D unresolved. There are 13 residues in the CDR3. The germline V gene has CDR1 DFQATT and CDR2 SNEGSKA (reference sequence). The ends were cut back, 3 bases at V and 4 bases at J, with 12 bases in the middle. Here the CDR3 reads CSARKRELYGYTF. CDR3 nucleotide sequence: TGCAGTGCTAGGAAAAGGGAGCTCTATGGCTACACCTTC.

In this sample, this clonotype turned up many times. V usage is TRBV19 and J usage is TRBJ2-1; D may be TRBD1 (5 bases). The CDR3 contains 17 residues. V dropped 1 base and J dropped 0 bases, with 13 bases sitting between them. Germline assignment: CDR1 LNHDA and CDR2 SQIVND (reference sequence). CDR3 bases: TGTGCCAGTAGTATAGGGATAGGGGCCACCTCCTACAATGAGCAGTTCTTC. Translation: CASSIGIGATSYNEQFF.

The V gene is TRBV7-3, the J gene TRBJ2-1; 9 nucleotides match TRBD1. This CDR3 is 12 amino acids long. Germline V gene lookup returns CDR1 SGHTA and CDR2 FQGTGA. V lost 2 bases to trimming and J lost 15 bases; unmatched junction nucleotides: 5. CDR3 sequence: CASSLGTGRPFF. The CDR3 bases are TGTGCCAGCAGCTTAGGGACAGGGCGACCGTTCTTC.

This clonotype was detected only a few times. The chain combines TRBV27 with TRBJ2-3, with D tentatively TRBD2 (6 bases). CDR1 and CDR2 (germline): MNHEY, SMNVEV (reference sequence). Trimming cost V 6 bases and J 3 bases, with 16 bases left between them. The CDR3 totals 15 residues. CDR3 in amino acids: CASRHWTTDTDTQYF. CDR3 sequence (DNA): TGTGCCAGCAGACACTGGACTACTGATACAGATACGCAGTATTTT.

This clonotype was detected ten times or more. This chain connects TRBV20-1 to TRBJ2-1; D unresolved. Germline CDR1 is DFQATT and CDR2 is SNEGSKA (reference sequence). Deletions cut 1 base from V and 2 bases from J, with 6 bases between. The CDR3 length is 13 residues. The CDR3, as DNA: TGCAGTGCTAGAGCCCCCACCTACAATGAGCAGTTCTTC. Its protein product is CSARAPTYNEQFF.

This sequence joins TRBV7-2 and TRBJ1-4, with D hard to call. The CDR3 has 13 residues. The V gene's germline CDR1 is SGHTA and CDR2 FQGNSA. V gave up 2 bases and J gave up 6 bases, with 7 bases separating them. This chain's CDR3 is CASSLTPYEKLFF. The CDR3 region has the DNA TGTGCCAGCAGCTTAACCCCGTATGAAAAACTGTTTTTT.

Remarks on this clonotype: One base away lies a much larger clone, so this may be a sequencing read error. The chain uses TRBV9 and TRBJ2-7; 11 bases map to TRBD1. CDR1 and CDR2 (germline): SGDLS, YYNGEE. Losses at the gene ends were 5 bases for V and 9 bases for J; bases not matched to a gene: 10. The CDR3 is 14 amino acids. The CDR3 DNA reads as TGTGCCAGCAGTTTTGGACAGGGGGCCGACGCGCAGTACTTC. This codes for CASSFGQGADAQYF.

The chain couples TRBV9 to TRBJ2-3; TRBD2 aligns across 10 bases. V lost 0 bases, J lost 11 bases, and 12 bases stayed unmatched. Looked up from germline, CDR1 is SGDLS and CDR2 is YYNGEE. There are 16 residues in the CDR3. Here the CDR3 DNA reads TGTGCCAGCAGCGTAGCTCCTAGCGGGAGCGGGTATATGCAGTATTTT. This gives the protein CASSVAPSGSGYMQYF.

This clonotype was counted once. The CDR3 sequence: CASSSSRGAGGLETQYF. The DNA of the CDR3 is TGCGCCAGCAGCTCCTCCAGAGGCGCGGGAGGGTTGGAGACCCAGTACTTC. The chain is built from TRBV5-1 and TRBJ2-5; TRBD2 agrees at 9 bases. Germline V gene data show CDR1 as SGHRS and CDR2 as YFSETQ. The CDR3 extends over 17 amino acids. V lost 3 bases and J lost 5; bases outside the gene matches: 14. The entire variable domain, with the rest obtained from reference TRBV5-1 and TRBJ2-5, is as follows: KAGVTQTPRYLIKTRGQQVTLSCSPISGHRSVSWYQQTPGQGLQFLFEYFSETQRNKGNFPGRFSGRQFSNSRSEMNVSTLELGDSALYLCASSSSRGAGGLETQYFGPGTRLLVL.

This clonotype has only a few counts. This chain links TRBV20-1 with TRBJ1-1, with D possibly TRBD1 on 5 matching bases. This CDR3 has 10 amino acids. The V gene's germline CDR1 is DFQATT and CDR2 SNEGSKA (reference sequence). CDR3 nucleotides: TGCAGGGCTGGGGGAACTGAAGCTTTCTTT. It yields the protein CRAGGTEAFF.

The rearrangement uses TRBV11-1 and TRBJ2-1; 8 bases agree with TRBD2. Germline CDR1 and CDR2: SGHAT and FQDESV (reference sequence). The junction had 13 bases not matched to a gene; V was cut back by 0 bases and J by 12 bases. The CDR3 sequence is 16 residues long. The DNA of the CDR3 is TGTGCCAGCAGCTTAGCGCGGGGGGCTCGGACAGATACGCAGTTCTTC. Translated, it gives CASSLARGARTDTQFF. Drawing the rest from reference TRBV11-1 and TRBJ2-1, the complete variable domain is EAEVAQSPRYKITEKSQAVAFWCDPISGHATLYWYRQILGQGPELLVQFQDESVVDDSQLPKDRFSAERLKGVDSTLKIQPAELGDSAMYLCASSLARGARTDTQFFGPGTRLTVL.

Comment on this clonotype: Given a much more abundant clone one base away, this may be a read error. The rearrangement joins TRBV19 to TRBJ2-1; 7 bases are shared with TRBD2. The CDR3 spans 16 residues. V lost 4 bases to trimming and J lost 7 bases; unmatched junction nucleotides: 13. CDR1 is LNHDA, CDR2 SQIVND, per germline (reference sequence). The CDR3 coding sequence is TGTGCCAGTAGTACTCTAGGGGAGGGCCGTAAGAATGAGCAGTTCTTC. Translation gives CASSTLGEGRKNEQFF.

J is TRBJ2-7 and V is TRBV6-2 or TRBV6-3; 8 bases fit TRBD1. Trimming took 4 bases from V and 7 from J; bases not matched to a gene: 0. The CDR3 sequence is 11 residues long. The germline gives CDR1 MNHEY, CDR2 SVGEGT. The CDR3 loop is CASSWDREQYF. The DNA for the CDR3 is TGTGCCAGCAGTTGGGACAGGGAGCAGTACTTC.

The rearrangement uses TRBV7-9 and TRBJ1-2; no firm D call. Germline-derived CDR1 and CDR2 are SEHNR and FQNEAQ (reference sequence). CDR3 size: 15 residues. Trimming stripped 3 bases from V and 5 bases from J, with 16 bases between. This CDR3 reads CASSFVQQSGYGYTF. Written as DNA, the CDR3 is TGTGCCAGCAGCTTTGTTCAGCAGTCAGGTTATGGCTACACCTTC.

This chain joins TRBV29-1 and TRBJ2-1; D not certain. Trimming shortened V by 2 bases and J by 7 bases, and 9 bases separated the two germline ends. Per the germline V gene, CDR1 is SQVTM and CDR2 is ANQGSEA. The CDR3 extends over 12 amino acids. CDR3 loop: CSVELLGNEQFF. The DNA for the CDR3 is TGCAGCGTTGAACTGTTGGGAAATGAGCAGTTCTTC.

The CDR3 DNA is TGTGCCAGCAGCGTAGGGGACAGGGGTGAGACCCAGTACTTC. Protein product: CASSVGDRGETQYF. This chain joins TRBV9 and TRBJ2-5; the match to TRBD1 covers 10 bases. Per germline, CDR1 SGDLS and CDR2 YYNGEE. Germline trimming cut 0 bases from V and 5 bases from J; bases unmatched to any gene: 1. The CDR3 loop spans 14 amino acids.